This TCR beta chain was identified during a study of early T cells in non-severe SARS-CoV-2 infection (dated by TCRdb to about 2021). At the level of the whole study: Because TCR sequencing was done on bulk RNA from unsorted whole blood, the alpha and beta chains could not be paired. Points the paper makes about the study in general: VDJdb matching was skewed toward anti-spike CD8 responses and likely underestimated virus-specific expansions by missing private and CD4 specificities.

The CDR1 and CDR2 encoded by the germline V gene are SGHTA and FQGNSA. The CDR3 runs 13 amino acids, cysteine and phenylalanine included. Only CDR3 DNA remains: 39 bases, in frame from the first base. The V end loses 8 bases and the J end loses 4 bases, and a stretch of 14 bases separates them. The library was generated by 5' RACE. Sequencing relied on a NextSeq 500. To correct for sequencing error and PCR bias, the TCR library protocol tagged individual cDNA molecules with unique molecular identifiers. TCR alpha and beta chains were both sequenced, and the abundances of alpha and beta sequences in each sample were closely correlated with each other. Per the authors' processing: Decombinator V4 was used to perform V gene, J gene and CDR3 annotation of TCR sequences. Expanded TCRs were defined as changing significantly between any two time points under a Poisson model with p below 0.0001. TCR abundances were normalised to the total number of TCRs sequenced per sample and were expressed as counts per million. MAIT TCRs were defined by TRAV1-2 paired with TRAJ12, TRAJ20 or TRAJ33, and iNKT TCRs by TRAV10 paired with TRAJ18. VDJdb, accessed on 1 November 2021, was searched for TCRs annotated for CMV, EBV and SARS-CoV-2, and TCRs annotated for more than one antigen were excluded. TCRdb reprocessing: public reads trimmed at Q25 with fastp, clones called with MiXCR, in-frame beta chains kept. Entries that share a CDR3 protein sequence are merged under the most common genes and DNA. TCRdb's processing, not the authors' own work, is the source of the V and J calls. The sample table records around 19,000 distinct CDR3 sequences; around 5% of these occur just once. Less than 6% of the sample comes from the top ten.

The study was a case-control design nested within a healthcare worker cohort in London, UK, with weekly nasopharyngeal swab PCR tests and blood sampling. Healthcare workers were recruited during the week of the UK lockdown, between 23 and 31 March 2020, and followed weekly for up to about 15 weeks. In its sample, this clonotype was seen a few times. Which antigen it targets is not known. It has no much larger one-base neighbor in the sample; base qualities were not kept. This TCR was recovered from an adult who was a healthcare worker with PCR-confirmed SARS-CoV-2 infection or an uninfected control (not recorded which). The chain uses TRBV7-2 and TRBJ2-5, with the identity of the D gene unclear. Sequenced sample: whole blood. The base sequence is TGTGCCAGCTGTTATTCTGGCGGAGAGACCCAGTACTTC. Protein translation: CASCYSGGETQYF.